The 7 T cell receptor beta chains below were found in one sample sequenced in a study of cytomegalovirus exposure and HLA in healthy donors. 60 Vbeta and 13 Jbeta primers were used in PCR. The assay was immunoSEQ multiplex PCR, and TCRdb's table has in-frame clones only and misses some. The listing contains tens of thousands of clones. The sequencing input was PBMCs. The receptors derive from a man under 40 in good health and CMV-seropositive.

J is TRBJ1-2 and V is TRBV5-1; TRBD1 agrees at 12 bases. With V trimmed by 4 bases and J by 7 bases, 8 bases remained unmatched. The CDR3 extends over 15 amino acids. The V gene's germline CDR1 is SGHRS and CDR2 YFSETQ. The CDR3 DNA is TGCGCCAGCAGCCCGGGACAGGGGGCAAATTTTGGCTACACCTTC. It encodes CASSPGQGANFGYTF.

The gene calls are TRBV29-1 and TRBJ2-5, with 14 bases identical to TRBD2. Germline CDR1 SQVTM, CDR2 ANQGSEA. The CDR3 extends over 14 amino acids. V shed 6 bases, J shed 8 bases, and the junction held 8 bases outside the gene matches. The CDR3 loop reads CSVAGTSGGGTQYF. The CDR3 DNA reads TGCAGCGTGGCCGGGACTAGCGGGGGCGGTACCCAGTACTTC.

V and J are TRBV7-6 and TRBJ2-7; TRBD1 might be the D (6 bases). V was pared by 2 bases and J by 0 bases, with 11 bases between. Per the germline V gene, CDR1 is SGHVS and CDR2 is FNYEAQ. The CDR3 loop spans 15 amino acids. CDR3 in amino acids: CASSLFGTFSYEQYF. DNA of the CDR3: TGTGCCAGCAGCTTATTTGGGACATTCTCCTACGAGCAGTACTTC.

This sequence joins TRBV4-1 and TRBJ1-2, with D maybe TRBD1 (5 bases). The ends were cut back, 3 bases at V and 8 bases at J, with 19 bases in the middle. CDR1 is MGHRA and CDR2 is YSYEKL in the germline V gene. The CDR3 runs 15 residues. The CDR3 sequence: CASSHDLGGARGYTF. The CDR3 region has the DNA TGCGCCAGCAGCCATGACTTAGGAGGGGCGCGAGGCTACACCTTC.

V usage is TRBV6-1 and J usage is TRBJ2-1, with TRBD2 matching over 11 bases. The CDR3 spans 15 residues. V lost 6 bases to trimming and J lost 5 bases; unmatched junction nucleotides: 6. Per germline, CDR1 MNHNS and CDR2 SASEGT. CDR3 region: CASSSGTSGHNEQFF. The CDR3 DNA reads as TGTGCCAGCAGCTCCGGGACTAGCGGACACAATGAGCAGTTCTTC.

The chain has TRBV5-5 and TRBJ2-6, with TRBD1 as a possible D gene (5 bases). With 6 bases removed from V and 0 bases from J, the gap between germline ends came to 10 bases. Germline V gives CDR1 SGHKS, CDR2 YYEKEE (reference sequence). The CDR3 loop spans 15 amino acids. The CDR3 loop reads CASNDSPSGANVLTF. CDR3 nucleotides: TGTGCCAGCAATGACAGCCCCTCTGGGGCCAACGTCCTGACTTTC.

The V and J genes are TRBV5-1 and TRBJ1-4; TRBD1 aligns across 8 bases. The V gene end was trimmed by 2 bases and the J gene end by 4 bases; junction bases not matched to a gene: 1. The germline CDR1 and CDR2 sequences are SGHRS and YFSETQ. The CDR3 covers 14 residues. The DNA for the CDR3 is TGCGCCAGCAGCTTTGGACAGGGTAATGAAAAACTGTTTTTT. This gives the protein CASSFGQGNEKLFF. Filled out from reference TRBV5-1 and TRBJ1-4, the complete variable domain reads KAGVTQTPRYLIKTRGQQVTLSCSPISGHRSVSWYQQTPGQGLQFLFEYFSETQRNKGNFPGRFSGRQFSNSRSEMNVSTLELGDSALYLCASSFGQGNEKLFFGSGTQLSVL.